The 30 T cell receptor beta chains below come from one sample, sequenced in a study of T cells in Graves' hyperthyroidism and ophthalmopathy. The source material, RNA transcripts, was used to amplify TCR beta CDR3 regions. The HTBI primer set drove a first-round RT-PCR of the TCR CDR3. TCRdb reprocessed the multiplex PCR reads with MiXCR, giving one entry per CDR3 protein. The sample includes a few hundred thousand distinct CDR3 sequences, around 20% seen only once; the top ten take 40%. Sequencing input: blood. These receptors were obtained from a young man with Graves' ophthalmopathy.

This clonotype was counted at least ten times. The DNA for the CDR3 is TGTGCCAGCAGCTTAACGAGGGAACCCGCTACCAACACCGGGGAGCTGTTTTTT. This gives the protein CASSLTREPATNTGELFF. This chain connects TRBV7-3 to TRBJ2-2, with D possibly matching TRBD2 (5 bases). Germline lookup yields CDR1 SGHTA and CDR2 FQGTGA. The CDR3 sequence is 18 residues long. Trimming cost V 0 bases and J 2 bases, with 16 bases left between them.

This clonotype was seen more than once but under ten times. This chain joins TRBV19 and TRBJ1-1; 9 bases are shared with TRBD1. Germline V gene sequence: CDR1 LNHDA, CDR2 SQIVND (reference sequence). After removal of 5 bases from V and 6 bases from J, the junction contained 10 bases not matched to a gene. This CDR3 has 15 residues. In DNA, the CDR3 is TGTGCCAGTAGTGTCACAGGGGGCTGGTCCCCTGAAGCTTTCTTT. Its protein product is CASSVTGGWSPEAFF.

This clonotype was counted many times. The CDR3 reads CASSGGAAGNYGYTF. CDR3 DNA: TGTGCCAGCAGTGGGGGTGCGGCGGGGAACTATGGCTACACCTTC. The genes are TRBV28 and TRBJ1-2, with a possible D match to TRBD1 (5 bases). The CDR3 covers 15 residues. CDR1 and CDR2 (germline): MDHEN, SYDVKM. V was trimmed by 5 bases and J by 2 bases, leaving 15 bases between them.

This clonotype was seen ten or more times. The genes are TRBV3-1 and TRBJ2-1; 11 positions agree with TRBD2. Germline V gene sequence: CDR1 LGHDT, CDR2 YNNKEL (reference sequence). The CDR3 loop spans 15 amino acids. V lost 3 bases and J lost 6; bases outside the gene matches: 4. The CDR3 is CASSHRLAGLNEQFF. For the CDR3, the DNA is TGTGCCAGCAGCCATAGACTAGCGGGGCTCAATGAGCAGTTCTTC.

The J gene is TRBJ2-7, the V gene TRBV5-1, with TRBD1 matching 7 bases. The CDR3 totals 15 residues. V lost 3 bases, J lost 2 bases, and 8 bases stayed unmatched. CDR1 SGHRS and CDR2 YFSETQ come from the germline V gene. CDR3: CASSSRQGKAYEQYF. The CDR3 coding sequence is TGCGCCAGCAGCTCCCGACAGGGCAAAGCCTACGAGCAGTACTTC. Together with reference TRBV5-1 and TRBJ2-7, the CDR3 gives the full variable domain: KAGVTQTPRYLIKTRGQQVTLSCSPISGHRSVSWYQQTPGQGLQFLFEYFSETQRNKGNFPGRFSGRQFSNSRSEMNVSTLELGDSALYLCASSSRQGKAYEQYFGPGTRLTVT.

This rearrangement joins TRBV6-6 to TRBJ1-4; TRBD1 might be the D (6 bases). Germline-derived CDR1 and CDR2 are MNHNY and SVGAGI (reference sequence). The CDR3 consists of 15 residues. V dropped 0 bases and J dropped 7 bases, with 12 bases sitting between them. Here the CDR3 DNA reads TGTGCCAGCAGTTACTCGGGGGCCGCGTCTGAAAAACTGTTTTTT. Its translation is CASSYSGAASEKLFF.

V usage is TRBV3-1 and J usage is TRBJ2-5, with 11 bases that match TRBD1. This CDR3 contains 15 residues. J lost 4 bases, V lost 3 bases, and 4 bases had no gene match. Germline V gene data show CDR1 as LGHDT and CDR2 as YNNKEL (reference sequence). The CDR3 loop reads CASSHLDRGRETQYF. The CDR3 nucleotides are TGTGCCAGCAGCCACTTGGACAGGGGGCGAGAGACCCAGTACTTC.

This CDR3 reads CASSPAGPFNYGYTF. The CDR3 region has the DNA TGTGCCAGCAGCCCCGCCGGGCCTTTTAACTATGGCTACACCTTC. The rearrangement joins TRBV11-2 to TRBJ1-2, with D unresolved. The CDR3 is 15 residues long. The V and J ends lost 5 bases and 1 base respectively, with 14 bases between them. Germline loops: CDR1 SGHAT, CDR2 FQNNGV.

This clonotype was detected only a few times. The CDR3 bases are TGTGCCAGCAGCTTGGGGGCAAACGCTGAAGCTTTCTTT. Its translation: CASSLGANAEAFF. The J gene is TRBJ1-1, the V gene TRBV5-6; D gene unclear. Germline CDR1 reads SGHDT; CDR2 reads YYEEEE. Trimming removed 0 bases at V and 6 bases at J, with 9 bases between. There are 13 residues in the CDR3.

This CDR3 is CASSELEGSSDGYTF. CDR3 nucleotide sequence: TGTGCCAGCAGTGAACTTGAAGGGTCCAGTGATGGCTACACCTTC. The rearrangement links TRBV6-1 to TRBJ1-2; no firm D call. The CDR3 consists of 15 residues. The V and J ends lost 2 bases and 6 bases respectively, with 16 bases between them. Germline values: CDR1 MNHNS, CDR2 SASEGT.

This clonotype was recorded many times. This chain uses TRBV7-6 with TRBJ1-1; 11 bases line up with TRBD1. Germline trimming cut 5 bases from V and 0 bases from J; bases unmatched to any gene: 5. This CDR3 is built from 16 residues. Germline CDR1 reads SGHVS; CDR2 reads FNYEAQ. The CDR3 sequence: CASSRWTGGLNTEAFF. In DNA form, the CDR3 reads TGTGCCAGCAGCCGTTGGACAGGGGGCCTGAACACTGAAGCTTTCTTT.

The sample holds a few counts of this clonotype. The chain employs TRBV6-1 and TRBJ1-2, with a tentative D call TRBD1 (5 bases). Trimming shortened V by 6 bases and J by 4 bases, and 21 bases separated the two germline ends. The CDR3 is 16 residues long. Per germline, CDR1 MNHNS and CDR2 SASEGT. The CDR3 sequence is CASRTIGQGNRYGYTF. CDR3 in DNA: TGTGCCAGCAGAACGATCGGGCAGGGTAATCGCTATGGCTACACCTTC.

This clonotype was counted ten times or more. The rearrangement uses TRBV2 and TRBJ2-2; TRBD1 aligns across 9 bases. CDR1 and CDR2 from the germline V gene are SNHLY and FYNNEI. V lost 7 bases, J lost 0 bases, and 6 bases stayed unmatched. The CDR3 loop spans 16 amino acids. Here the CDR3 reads CASNPDRGANTGELFF. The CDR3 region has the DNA TGTGCCAGCAACCCGGACAGGGGAGCGAACACCGGGGAGCTGTTTTTT.

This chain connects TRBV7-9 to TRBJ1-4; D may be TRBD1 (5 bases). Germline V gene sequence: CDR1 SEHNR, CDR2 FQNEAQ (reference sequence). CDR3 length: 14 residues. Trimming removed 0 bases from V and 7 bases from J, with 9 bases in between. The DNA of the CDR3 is TGTGCCAGCAGCTTAGCGCAGGGTGGTGAAAAACTGTTTTTT. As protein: CASSLAQGGEKLFF. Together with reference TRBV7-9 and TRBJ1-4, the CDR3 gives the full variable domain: DTGVSQNPRHKITKRGQNVTFRCDPISEHNRLYWYRQTLGQGPEFLTYFQNEAQLEKSRLLSDRFSAERPKGSFSTLEIQRTEQGDSAMYLCASSLAQGGEKLFFGSGTQLSVL.

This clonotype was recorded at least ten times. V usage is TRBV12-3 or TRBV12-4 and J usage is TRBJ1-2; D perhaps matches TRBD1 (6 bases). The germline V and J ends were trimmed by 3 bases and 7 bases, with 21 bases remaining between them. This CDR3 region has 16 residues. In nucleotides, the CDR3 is TGTGCCAGCAGTTTCGAAGTGCGGACAGTCTTTGGTGGCTACACCTTC. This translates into CASSFEVRTVFGGYTF.

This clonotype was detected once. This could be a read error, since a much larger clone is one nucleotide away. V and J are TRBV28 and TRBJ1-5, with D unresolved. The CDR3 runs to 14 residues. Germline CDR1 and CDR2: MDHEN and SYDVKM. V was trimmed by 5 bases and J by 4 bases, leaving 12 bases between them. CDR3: CASSPRANNQPQHF. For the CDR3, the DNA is TGTGCCAGCAGTCCTCGGGCTAATAATCAGCCCCAGCATTTT.

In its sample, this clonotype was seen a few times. The CDR3 protein is CSVATQGWGNTEAFF. In DNA, the CDR3 is TGCAGCGTTGCTACCCAGGGGTGGGGGAACACTGAAGCTTTCTTT. The V and J genes are TRBV29-1 and TRBJ1-1; the D gene is possibly TRBD1 (6 bases). This CDR3 region has 15 residues. The V and J ends lost 4 bases and 1 base respectively, with 16 bases between them. Germline V gene lookup returns CDR1 SQVTM and CDR2 ANQGSEA.

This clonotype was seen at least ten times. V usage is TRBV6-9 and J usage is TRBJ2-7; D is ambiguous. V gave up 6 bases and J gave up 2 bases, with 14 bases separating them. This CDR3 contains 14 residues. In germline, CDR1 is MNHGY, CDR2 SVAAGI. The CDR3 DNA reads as TGTGCCAGCAGCCCCCGGTTTGGGGCCTACGAGCAGTACTTC. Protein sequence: CASSPRFGAYEQYF.

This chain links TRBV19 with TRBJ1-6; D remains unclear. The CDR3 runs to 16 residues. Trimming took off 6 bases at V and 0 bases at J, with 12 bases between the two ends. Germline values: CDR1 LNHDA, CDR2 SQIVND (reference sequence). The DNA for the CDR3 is TGTGCCAGTAGCCGGGGAGACAACTCCTATAATTCACCCCTCCACTTT. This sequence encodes CASSRGDNSYNSPLHF.

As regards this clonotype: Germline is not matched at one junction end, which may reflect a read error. In DNA, the CDR3 is TGCGCCAGCGGCTTGGTGGGGGGACTAGACTACGAGCAGTACTTC. This encodes CASGLVGGLDYEQYF. This chain links TRBV5-1 with TRBJ2-7; 8 positions match TRBD2. The CDR3 runs 15 residues. Looked up from germline, CDR1 is SGHRS and CDR2 is YFSETQ.

CDR3 loop: CASSQVPPGQGEYF. For the CDR3, the DNA is TGCGCCAGCAGCCAAGTCCCCCCTGGGCAGGGAGAGTACTTC. The chain is built from TRBV4-1 and TRBJ2-7; D assignment may be TRBD1 or TRBD2 (5 bases each). Deletions cut 1 base from V and 11 bases from J, with 18 bases between. Germline CDR1 reads MGHRA; CDR2 reads YSYEKL. The CDR3 runs to 14 residues.

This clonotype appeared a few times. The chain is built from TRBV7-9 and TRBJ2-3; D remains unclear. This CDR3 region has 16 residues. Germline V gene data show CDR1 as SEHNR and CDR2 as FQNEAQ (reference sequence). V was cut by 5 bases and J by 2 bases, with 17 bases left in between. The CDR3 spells CASSPEAESTTDTQYF. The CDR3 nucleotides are TGTGCCAGCAGCCCAGAGGCGGAATCCACCACAGATACGCAGTATTTT.

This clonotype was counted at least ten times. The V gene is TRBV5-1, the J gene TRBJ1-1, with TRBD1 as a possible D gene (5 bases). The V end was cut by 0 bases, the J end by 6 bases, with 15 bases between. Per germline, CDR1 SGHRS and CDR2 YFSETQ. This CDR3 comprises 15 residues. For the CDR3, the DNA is TGCGCCAGCAGCTTGGATGGGGGAAGGGCGTCTGAAGCTTTCTTT. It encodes CASSLDGGRASEAFF.

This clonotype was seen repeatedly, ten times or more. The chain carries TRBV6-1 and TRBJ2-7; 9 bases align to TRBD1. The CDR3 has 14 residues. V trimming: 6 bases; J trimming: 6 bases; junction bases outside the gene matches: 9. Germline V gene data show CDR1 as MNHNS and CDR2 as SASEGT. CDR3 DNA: TGTGCCAGCAGCCGGGACAGGGTTCGAGGCGAGCAGTACTTC. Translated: CASSRDRVRGEQYF.

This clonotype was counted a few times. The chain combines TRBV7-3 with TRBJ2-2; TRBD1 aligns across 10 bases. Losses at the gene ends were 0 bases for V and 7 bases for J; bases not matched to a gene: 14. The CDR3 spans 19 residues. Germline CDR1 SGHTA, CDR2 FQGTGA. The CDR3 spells CASSLTPPGQGISRGELFF. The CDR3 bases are TGTGCCAGCAGCTTAACCCCCCCGGGACAGGGGATTTCGCGCGGGGAGCTGTTTTTT.

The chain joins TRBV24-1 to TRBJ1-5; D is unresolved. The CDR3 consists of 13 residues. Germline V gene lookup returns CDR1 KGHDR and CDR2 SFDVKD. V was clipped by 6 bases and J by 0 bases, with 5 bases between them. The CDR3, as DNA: TGTGCCACCAGTACGAATAGCAATCAGCCCCAGCATTTT. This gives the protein CATSTNSNQPQHF.

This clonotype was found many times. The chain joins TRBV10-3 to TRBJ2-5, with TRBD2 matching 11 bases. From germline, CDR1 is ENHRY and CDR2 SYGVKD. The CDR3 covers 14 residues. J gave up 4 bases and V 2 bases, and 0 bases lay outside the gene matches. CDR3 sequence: CAISEGTSGETQYF. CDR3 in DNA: TGTGCCATCAGTGAGGGGACTAGCGGAGAGACCCAGTACTTC.

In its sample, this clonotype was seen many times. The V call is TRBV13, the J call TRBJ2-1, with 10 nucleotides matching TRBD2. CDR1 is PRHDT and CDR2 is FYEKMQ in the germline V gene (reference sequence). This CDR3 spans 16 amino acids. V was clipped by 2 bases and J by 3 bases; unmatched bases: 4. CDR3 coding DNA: TGTGCCAGCAGCTTAAACGAGCGGGGGGGCTACAATGAGCAGTTCTTC. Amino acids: CASSLNERGGYNEQFF.

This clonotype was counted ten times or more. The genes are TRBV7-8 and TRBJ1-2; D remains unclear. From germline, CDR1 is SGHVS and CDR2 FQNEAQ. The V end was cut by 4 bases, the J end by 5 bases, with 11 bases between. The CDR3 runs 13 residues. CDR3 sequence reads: CASSSQDLYGYTF. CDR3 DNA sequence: TGTGCCAGCAGCTCTCAGGATTTATATGGCTACACCTTC.

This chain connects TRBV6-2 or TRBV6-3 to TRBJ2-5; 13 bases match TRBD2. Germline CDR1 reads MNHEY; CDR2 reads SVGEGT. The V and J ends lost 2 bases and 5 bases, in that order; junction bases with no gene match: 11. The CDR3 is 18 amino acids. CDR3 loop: CASSYAGTSGARRETQYF. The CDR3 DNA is TGTGCCAGCAGTTACGCCGGGACTAGCGGGGCCAGGAGGGAGACCCAGTACTTC.